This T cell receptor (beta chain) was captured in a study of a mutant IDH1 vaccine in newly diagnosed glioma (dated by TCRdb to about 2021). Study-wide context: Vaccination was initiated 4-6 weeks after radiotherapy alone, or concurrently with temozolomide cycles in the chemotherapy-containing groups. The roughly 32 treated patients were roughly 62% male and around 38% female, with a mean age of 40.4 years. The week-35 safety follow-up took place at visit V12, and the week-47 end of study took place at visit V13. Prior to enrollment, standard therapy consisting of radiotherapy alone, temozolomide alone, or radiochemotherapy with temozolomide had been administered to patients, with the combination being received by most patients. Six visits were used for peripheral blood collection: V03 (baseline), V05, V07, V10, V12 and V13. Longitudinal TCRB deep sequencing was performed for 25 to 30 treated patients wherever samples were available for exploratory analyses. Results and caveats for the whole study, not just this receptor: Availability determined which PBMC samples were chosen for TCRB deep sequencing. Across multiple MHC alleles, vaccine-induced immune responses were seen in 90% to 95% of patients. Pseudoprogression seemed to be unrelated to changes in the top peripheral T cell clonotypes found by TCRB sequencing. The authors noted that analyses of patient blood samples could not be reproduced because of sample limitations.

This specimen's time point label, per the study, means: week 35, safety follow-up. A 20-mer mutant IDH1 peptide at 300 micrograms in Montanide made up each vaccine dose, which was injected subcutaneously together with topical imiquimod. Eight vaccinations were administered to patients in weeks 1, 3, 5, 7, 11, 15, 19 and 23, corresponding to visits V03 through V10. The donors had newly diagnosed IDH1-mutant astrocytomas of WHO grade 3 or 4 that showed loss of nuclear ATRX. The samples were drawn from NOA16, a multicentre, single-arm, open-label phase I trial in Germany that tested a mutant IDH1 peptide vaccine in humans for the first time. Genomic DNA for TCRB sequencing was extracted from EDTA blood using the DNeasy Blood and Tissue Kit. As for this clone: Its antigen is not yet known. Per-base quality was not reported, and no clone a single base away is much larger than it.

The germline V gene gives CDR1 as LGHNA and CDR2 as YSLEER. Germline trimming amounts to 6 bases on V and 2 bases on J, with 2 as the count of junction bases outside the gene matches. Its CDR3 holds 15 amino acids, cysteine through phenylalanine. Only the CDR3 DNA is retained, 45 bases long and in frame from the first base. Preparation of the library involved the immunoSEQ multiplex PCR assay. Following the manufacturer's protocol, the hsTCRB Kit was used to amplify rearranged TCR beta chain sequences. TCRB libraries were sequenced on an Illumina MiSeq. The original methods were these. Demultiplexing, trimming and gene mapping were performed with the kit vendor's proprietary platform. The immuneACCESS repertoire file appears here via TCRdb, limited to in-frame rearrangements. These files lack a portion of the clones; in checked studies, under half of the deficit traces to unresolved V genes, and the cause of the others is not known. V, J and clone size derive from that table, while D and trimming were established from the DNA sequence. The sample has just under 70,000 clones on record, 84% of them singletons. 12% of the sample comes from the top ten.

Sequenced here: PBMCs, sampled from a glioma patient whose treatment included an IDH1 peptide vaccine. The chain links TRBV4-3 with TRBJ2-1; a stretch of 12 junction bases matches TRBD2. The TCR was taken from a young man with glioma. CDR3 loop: CASSRLAGAYNEQFF. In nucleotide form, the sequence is TGCGCCAGCAGTCGACTAGCGGGGGCCTACAATGAGCAGTTCTTC.